This TCR beta chain was identified in a study of blood T cell repertoires in COVID-19. On the study more broadly: Italy, Spain and the United States were the sources of the convalescent and acute COVID-19 samples. PBMCs, B-cell-depleted T cells, or T cells provided the cDNA or gDNA that made up the material.

Cohort assignment relied on participant-reported clinical history. Recovery meant two consecutive negative NP/OP PCR tests, professional clearance, or resolved symptoms. TCRdb's table, derived via immunoSEQ multiplex PCR, lists solely in-frame clones and lacks some. This sample has about 160,000 clones, with 83% found just once. This clone was observed a few times. This TCR derives from a woman between 50 and 59 years old who had recovered from COVID-19. Sequencing was done on a sample of PBMCs or T cells enriched from blood (not recorded which).

CDR3 nucleotides: TGTGCCAGCAGCCCCGGGAGTGCCACAGATACGCAGTATTTT. Its translation is CASSPGSATDTQYF. The chain employs TRBV2 and TRBJ2-3, with a tentative D call TRBD2 (6 bases). Trimming pared 6 bases from V and 2 bases from J, leaving 12 bases between. Germline assignment: CDR1 SNHLY and CDR2 FYNNEI. The CDR3 is 14 amino acids.